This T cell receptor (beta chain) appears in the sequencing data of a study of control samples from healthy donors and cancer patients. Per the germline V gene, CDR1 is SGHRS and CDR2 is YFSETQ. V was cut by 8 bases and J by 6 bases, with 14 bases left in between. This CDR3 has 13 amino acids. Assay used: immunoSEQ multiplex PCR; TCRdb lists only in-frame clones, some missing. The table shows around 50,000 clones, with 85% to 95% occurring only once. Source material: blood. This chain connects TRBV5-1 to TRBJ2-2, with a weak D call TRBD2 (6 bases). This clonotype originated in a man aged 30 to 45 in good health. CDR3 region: CASGTSKAGELFF. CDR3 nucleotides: TGCGCCAGTGGTACTAGCAAGGCCGGGGAGCTGTTTTTT.